Listed below are T cell receptor beta chains from one sample, sequenced in a study of T cell responses to AZD1222 COVID-19 vaccine. Data came from immunoSEQ multiplex PCR; TCRdb stores just in-frame clones and leaves some out. The repertoire holds 150,000 or so clones, with around 92% as singletons. The sequences come from peripheral blood, collected on day 0 of AZD1222 vaccination. The source is an adult in good health. Both conserved end residues are part of each CDR3. The order of the fields is clone size, D gene, CDR3 length, J gene, V gene, CDR3 DNA, CDR3 protein. A D gene is named only where the DNA matches it firmly. Clone size is not always given. Where it is, it says once, few, many or a class for expanded clones.

>-|-|15|TRBJ2-6|TRBV19
TGTGCCAGTAGTACAGGAATCTCTGGGGCCAACGTCCTGACTTTC
CASSTGISGANVLTF
>-|-|12|TRBJ1-4|TRBV10-3
TGTGCCATAAGGACGGACGGGGAAAAACTGTTTTTT
CAIRTDGEKLFF
>-|-|12|TRBJ2-5|TRBV6-5
TGTGCCAGCAGTTCCAGTTCGGAGACCCAGTACTTC
CASSSSSETQYF
>-|-|13|TRBJ2-2|TRBV6-6
TGTGCCAGCAGTTACTCGTACACCGGGGAGCTGTTTTTT
CASSYSYTGELFF
>-|-|14|TRBJ2-3|TRBV29-1
TGCAGCGTTGAAGGCTCAGGGGGCACAGATACGCAGTATTTT
CSVEGSGGTDTQYF
>-|-|15|TRBJ1-6|TRBV28
TGTGCCAGCAGGGCCGGACCAAACAGAAATTCACCCCTCCACTTT
CASRAGPNRNSPLHF
>-|TRBD1|14|TRBJ1-2|TRBV29-1
TGCAGCCTGAGGGGATCAACAGGGGGCGATGGCTACACCTTC
CSLRGSTGGDGYTF
>-|TRBD2|20|TRBJ2-3|TRBV23-1
TGCGCCAGCAAAGTCGAAGGCAGGCAAGGGACTAGCGGGAGGACAGATACGCAGTATTTT
CASKVEGRQGTSGRTDTQYF
>-|-|14|TRBJ2-5|TRBV14
TGTGCCAGCAGCGAAGGGCCCCTCTGGGAGACCCAGTACTTC
CASSEGPLWETQYF
>-|TRBD1|15|TRBJ2-1|TRBV3-1/TRBV3-2
TGTGCCAGCAGCCTGACAGGGGGCGTTTCCAATGAGCAGTTCTTC
CASSLTGGVSNEQFF
>few|TRBD1|14|TRBJ1-5|TRBV7-2
TGTGCCAGCAGCTTAGACAGGGGAAGTCAGCCCCAGCATTTT
CASSLDRGSQPQHF
>-|TRBD2|15|TRBJ2-7|TRBV27
TGTGCCAGCAGTCCCCTAGCGGAACTTTCCTACGAGCAGTACTTC
CASSPLAELSYEQYF
>-|-|16|TRBJ2-1|TRBV19
TGTGCCAGTAGTCCTGAGGGGGGCGGGATTCGGGATGAGCAGTTCTTC
CASSPEGGGIRDEQFF
>-|-|12|TRBJ1-2|TRBV28
TGTGCCAGCAGTTCCAGGGATTATGGCTACACCTTC
CASSSRDYGYTF
>-|-|14|TRBJ2-3|TRBV11-3
TGTGCCAGCAGCTTGGACCAGAGCACAGATACGCAGTATTTT
CASSLDQSTDTQYF
>-|TRBD1|13|TRBJ2-5|TRBV10-3
TGTGCCATCAGTACAGGGGGCGCGGAGACCCAGTACTTC
CAISTGGAETQYF
>-|-|15|TRBJ2-3|TRBV10-3
TGTGCCATCAGTGAGTCGAGGCTAACCACAGATACGCAGTATTTT
CAISESRLTTDTQYF
>-|TRBD2|15|TRBJ2-7|TRBV29-1
TGCAGCGTTGAAGACGCCGGGACTAGCGACCACGAGCAGTACTTC
CSVEDAGTSDHEQYF
>-|-|14|TRBJ1-5|TRBV5-1
TGCGCCAGCAGCTTAACAGGGTTGCCTCAGCCCCAGCATTTT
CASSLTGLPQPQHF
>-|TRBD1|14|TRBJ2-7|TRBV27
TGTGCCAGCAGTAGAGGACAGGGCCCCTACGAGCAGTACTTC
CASSRGQGPYEQYF
>-|TRBD1|13|TRBJ2-7|TRBV5-6
TGTGCCAGCAGCCGAGGACAGGGTAGGGAGCAGTACTTC
CASSRGQGREQYF
>-|-|14|TRBJ1-3|TRBV7-2
TGTGCCAGCAGCGAGTGGGCGTCTGGAAACACCATATATTTT
CASSEWASGNTIYF
>-|-|17|TRBJ2-2|TRBV18
TGTGCCAGCTCACCAACCGTGGGCGGCCAGAACACCGGGGAGCTGTTTTTT
CASSPTVGGQNTGELFF
>-|-|14|TRBJ1-6|TRBV27
TGTGCCAGCAGTCGGACGGATCGCAATTCACCCCTCCACTTT
CASSRTDRNSPLHF
>-|-|14|TRBJ2-7|TRBV5-1
TGCGCCAGCAGCGGGGGGACGAGCTCCTACGAGCAGTACTTC
CASSGGTSSYEQYF
>-|-|16|TRBJ1-5|TRBV19
TGTGCCAGTAAGATAAAGACGGGGTATAGCAATCAGCCCCAGCATTTT
CASKIKTGYSNQPQHF
>once|TRBD2|16|TRBJ2-3|TRBV11-3
TGTGCCAGCAGCTTAGGAGGGAGGGTTAACACAGATACGCAGTATTTT
CASSLGGRVNTDTQYF